The T cell receptor beta chain described here comes from a study of molecular identifiers for immune sequencing clone quantification (dated by TCRdb to 2016 to 2018). Some background on the complete study: In a replicate experiment, RNA from roughly 18,000 or 92,000 naive CD8 T cells was split into five aliquots, four of which were sequenced. CD8 T cells were used in a methods study to benchmark molecular-identifier clustering-based TCR repertoire sequencing (MIDCIRS) and TCR RNA copy counting. Results the study describes overall, beyond this receptor: Highly expanded clone sizes could be underestimated because identical TCR molecules may share a barcode. When barcode sub-clustering was omitted, TCR diversity was inflated by chimeric consensus sequences, with chimeras reaching as high as 47%. Clones above 20 RNA copies held over 99% of molecules in CMV-specific effector cells but under 1% in naive cells. Modeling estimated roughly 3 recovered TCR RNA copies per cell, compared with about 9.8 by digital PCR, which implies about 30% capture efficiency. The naive libraries included spiked-in Jurkat TCR RNA (10 copies' worth), and this Jurkat TCR RNA is not part of the donor repertoire. Spiked-in Jurkat TCR RNA equivalent to a single cell was reported to be detectable even among 980,000 or so naive CD8 T cells.

This clonotype was recorded at least ten times. It lacks a known antigen. No base quality values were provided; no much bigger clone lies one nucleotide off. Libraries of naive CD8 T cells were built from 20,000 to 1,000,000 sorted cells, with 10%, 30% or 50% of the purified RNA used. Naive CD8 T cells were FACS-sorted as CD8+CD4-CCR7+CD45RA+ on a BD FACSAria II into RLT Plus buffer. To test detection sensitivity, Jurkat RNA equal to around 11 TCR copies was added to samples of roughly 18,000-1,100,000 naive CD8 T cells. CD8 T cells were enriched with RosetteSep CD8+ T Cell Enrichment Cocktail and Ficoll-Paque, followed by ACK red cell lysis. To prepare the library, PCR was applied. The instrument given in TCRdb is Illumina HiSeq 4000. Preparation of bulk TCR libraries followed a previously described approach, with the TCR primers listed in Table S5. Purification of total RNA was performed with the Qiagen AllPrep DNA/RNA kit. Before analysis, reads from multiple sequencing runs of one library were combined. Under the source paper's analysis protocol: Reads were retained only if an exact TCR constant sequence was present, and the retained reads were trimmed to 150 nt and grouped according to their 12-nt molecular barcodes. Reads in each barcode group were sub-clustered using a 15% Levenshtein threshold, and a quality-weighted consensus sequence was built for each RNA molecule. Non-functional sequences were excluded, and lower-count sequences lying one edit away from another sequence were also excluded. On the basis of fitting two negative binomial distributions, barcode sub-clusters with fewer than 20% of the maximum read count were discarded. TCRdb trimmed the raw reads at Q25, called clones with MiXCR and kept productive beta chains. Each CDR3 protein appears once, grouped with its most common genes and DNA. The V and J calls reflect TCRdb's pipeline rather than the authors' work. Here the sample has tens of thousands of distinct CDR3 sequences; about 17% occur a single time. In total, the top ten clones hold under 1.5% of the sample.

Source material: naive CD8+ T cells from blood, with Jurkat cell RNA spiked in. Per the publication, the cell subset or site label means: FACS-sorted CD8+CD4-CCR7+CD45RA+ naive T cells. The sequence was obtained from a human donor in good health. Some libraries in this study had Jurkat cell RNA spiked in.

The bases read TGTGCCAGCAGCTTATCCTGGACTAGCGGGATAGGGACCGGGGAGCTGTTTTTT. This sequence encodes CASSLSWTSGIGTGELFF. The sequence joins TRBV7-6 to TRBJ2-2; 12 central nucleotides agree with TRBD2. Based on the germline V gene, the CDR1 and CDR2 sequences are SGHVS and FNYEAQ. The junction shows trimming of 2 bases on V and 5 bases on J, and the gene matches do not reach 9 bases of it. From the cysteine through the phenylalanine, the CDR3 covers 18 amino acids. Only the CDR3 portion is preserved as DNA: 54 bases, with reading frame beginning at the first base.